This T cell receptor (beta chain) was sequenced in a study of blood T cell repertoires in COVID-19. Repertoires were generated with immunoSEQ multiplex PCR, while TCRdb's copy carries only in-frame clones and drops some. The table lists 140,000 to 150,000 clones, approximately 90% of them singletons. The sample comprised PBMCs or T cells enriched from blood (not recorded which). The sequence came from a woman under 40 with acute COVID-19.

The CDR3: CASSQLRAGSSYNEQFF. The CDR3 nucleotides read TGTGCCAGCAGCCAACTCCGGGCGGGGAGCTCCTACAATGAGCAGTTCTTC. This chain connects TRBV14 to TRBJ2-1, with D possibly matching TRBD2 (6 bases). CDR3 length: 17 amino acids. Germline V gives CDR1 SGHDN, CDR2 FVKESK. V was cut by 2 bases and J by 0 bases, with 14 bases left in between.